A selection of T cell receptor beta chains follows, all from one sample in a study of T cell changes during pregnancy in multiple sclerosis. TCRdb's copy holds only in-frame clones and misses some; the assay was immunoSEQ multiplex PCR. The table records 90,000 to 120,000 clones, less than 95% of them present only once. The sample in question was peripheral blood, obtained in the third trimester of pregnancy. These receptors came from a female donor in good health, enrolled as a control in a pregnancy study. The CDR3 runs from the conserved cysteine through the conserved F or W. A D gene is named only where the DNA matches it firmly. Clone size is not always given. Where it is, it says once, few, many or a class for expanded clones.

CDR3aa: CASSLGGARETQYF
CDR3nt: TGTGCCAGCAGCCTAGGCGGGGCTCGAGAGACCCAGTACTTC
d_gene: .
abundance: .
j_gene: TRBJ2-5
v_gene: TRBV7-2

CDR3aa: CASSLDFRQIGDTEAFF
CDR3nt: TGTGCCAGCAGCTTAGATTTTAGGCAAATAGGGGACACTGAAGCTTTCTTT
d_gene: .
abundance: .
j_gene: TRBJ1-1
v_gene: TRBV7-6

CDR3aa: CASSLSRDNSPLHF
CDR3nt: TGTGCCAGCAGCTTAAGCAGGGATAATTCACCCCTCCACTTT
d_gene: .
abundance: .
j_gene: TRBJ1-6
v_gene: TRBV11-2

CDR3aa: CASRSVGVNNSPLHF
CDR3nt: TGTGCCAGTCGATCGGTAGGGGTTAATAATTCACCCCTCCACTTT
d_gene: .
abundance: .
j_gene: TRBJ1-6
v_gene: TRBV19

CDR3aa: CASSLLGPREGYTF
CDR3nt: TGTGCCAGCAGCTTACTGGGACCTCGGGAGGGCTACACCTTC
d_gene: .
abundance: .
j_gene: TRBJ1-2
v_gene: TRBV7-9

CDR3aa: CASSNTSLGYTF
CDR3nt: TGTGCCAGCTCCAACACCTCTCTTGGCTACACCTTC
d_gene: .
abundance: once
j_gene: TRBJ1-2
v_gene: TRBV6-5

CDR3aa: CASSQDRGGANEQFF
CDR3nt: TGTGCCAGCAGCCAAGATCGCGGGGGGGCAAATGAGCAGTTCTTC
d_gene: TRBD2
abundance: few
j_gene: TRBJ2-1
v_gene: TRBV4-2

CDR3aa: CASSELGLNYGYTF
CDR3nt: TGTGCCAGCAGTGAATTGGGACTGAACTATGGCTACACCTTC
d_gene: .
abundance: few
j_gene: TRBJ1-2
v_gene: TRBV6-1

CDR3aa: CASWGQADNSPLHF
CDR3nt: TGTGCCAGCTGGGGACAGGCAGACAATTCACCCCTCCACTTT
d_gene: .
abundance: once
j_gene: TRBJ1-6
v_gene: TRBV21-1

CDR3aa: CASSGDSGGRQPQHF
CDR3nt: TGTGCCAGCAGTGGGGACTCCGGTGGACGTCAGCCCCAGCATTTT
d_gene: .
abundance: .
j_gene: TRBJ1-5
v_gene: TRBV2

CDR3aa: CAGKPRGGQPQHF
CDR3nt: TGTGCCGGCAAACCGAGGGGGGGTCAGCCCCAGCATTTT
d_gene: .
abundance: .
j_gene: TRBJ1-5
v_gene: TRBV27

CDR3aa: CASSLGSVYEQYF
CDR3nt: TGTGCCAGTAGTTTAGGCAGTGTCTACGAGCAGTACTTC
d_gene: .
abundance: .
j_gene: TRBJ2-7
v_gene: TRBV19

CDR3aa: CASTREGRVSGTEAFF
CDR3nt: TGCGCCAGCACCCGTGAGGGGAGGGTAAGTGGCACTGAAGCTTTCTTT
d_gene: .
abundance: .
j_gene: TRBJ1-1
v_gene: TRBV5-1

CDR3aa: CASSQDVGGLENTIYF
CDR3nt: TGCGCCAGCAGCCAAGACGTAGGGGGTTTGGAAAACACCATATATTTT
d_gene: .
abundance: .
j_gene: TRBJ1-3
v_gene: TRBV4-3

CDR3aa: CASSPSGHQNTEAFF
CDR3nt: TGTGCCAGCTCGCCTTCGGGACATCAGAACACTGAAGCTTTCTTT
d_gene: .
abundance: .
j_gene: TRBJ1-1
v_gene: TRBV18

CDR3aa: CASNSRLGAQETQYF
CDR3nt: TGTGCCAGCAACTCACGGCTAGGGGCTCAAGAGACCCAGTACTTC
d_gene: .
abundance: .
j_gene: TRBJ2-5
v_gene: TRBV11-3

CDR3aa: CASSPTGGDQPQHF
CDR3nt: TGTGCCAGCAGCCCGACAGGGGGCGATCAGCCCCAGCATTTT
d_gene: TRBD1
abundance: .
j_gene: TRBJ1-5
v_gene: TRBV5-5

CDR3aa: CASSSDSNYGYTF
CDR3nt: TGTGCCAGCAGCTCCGACAGTAACTATGGCTACACCTTC
d_gene: .
abundance: .
j_gene: TRBJ1-2
v_gene: TRBV7-3

CDR3aa: CAWSVGVYGYTF
CDR3nt: TGTGCCTGGAGTGTAGGGGTCTATGGCTACACCTTC
d_gene: .
abundance: .
j_gene: TRBJ1-2
v_gene: TRBV30

CDR3aa: CASSSSRDIEFGRFF
CDR3nt: TGTGCCAGTAGTTCCAGCCGGGACATCGAGTTCGGTCGGTTTTTT
d_gene: .
abundance: .
j_gene: TRBJ1-4
v_gene: TRBV19

CDR3aa: CSAWGTEKLFF
CDR3nt: TGCAGTGCTTGGGGGACAGAAAAACTGTTTTTT
d_gene: .
abundance: .
j_gene: TRBJ1-4
v_gene: TRBV20-1

CDR3aa: CASGSIQGWSNQPQHF
CDR3nt: TGTGCTAGTGGCTCCATACAGGGATGGAGCAATCAGCCCCAGCATTTT
d_gene: .
abundance: .
j_gene: TRBJ1-5
v_gene: TRBV12-5

CDR3aa: CASSQGQGINEQFF
CDR3nt: TGCGCCAGCAGCCAGGGACAGGGGATCAATGAGCAGTTCTTC
d_gene: TRBD1
abundance: .
j_gene: TRBJ2-1
v_gene: TRBV4-3

CDR3aa: CASKSWTGNTDTQYF
CDR3nt: TGTGCCAGCAAATCGTGGACAGGAAACACAGATACGCAGTATTTT
d_gene: TRBD1
abundance: .
j_gene: TRBJ2-3
v_gene: TRBV25-1

CDR3aa: CASSTSSYEQYF
CDR3nt: TGTGCCAGCAGTACCAGCTCCTACGAGCAGTACTTC
d_gene: .
abundance: .
j_gene: TRBJ2-7
v_gene: TRBV27

CDR3aa: CASRLAGNYNEQFF
CDR3nt: TGTGCCAGCAGACTAGCGGGGAACTACAATGAGCAGTTCTTC
d_gene: TRBD2
abundance: few
j_gene: TRBJ2-1
v_gene: TRBV4-2

CDR3aa: CASSLDGKNTEAFF
CDR3nt: TGCGCCAGCAGCCTTGACGGGAAGAACACTGAAGCTTTCTTT
d_gene: .
abundance: .
j_gene: TRBJ1-1
v_gene: TRBV5-1

CDR3aa: CASSMIYKEINQPQHF
CDR3nt: TGTGCCAGTAGTATGATCTATAAGGAGATCAATCAGCCCCAGCATTTT
d_gene: .
abundance: .
j_gene: TRBJ1-5
v_gene: TRBV19

CDR3aa: CASSHKTPGKGGVTDTQYF
CDR3nt: TGTGCCAGTAGCCATAAAACCCCAGGGAAGGGCGGTGTCACAGATACGCAGTATTTT
d_gene: .
abundance: .
j_gene: TRBJ2-3
v_gene: TRBV19

CDR3aa: CASSLVGGSYNSPLHF
CDR3nt: TGTGCCAGCAGCTTGGTTGGCGGCTCCTATAATTCACCCCTCCACTTT
d_gene: .
abundance: .
j_gene: TRBJ1-6
v_gene: TRBV5-6

CDR3aa: CASSSRRFEAREPQHF
CDR3nt: TGTGCCAGCAGCTCTCGCCGTTTTGAGGCTCGGGAGCCCCAGCATTTT
d_gene: .
abundance: .
j_gene: TRBJ1-5
v_gene: TRBV11-3

CDR3aa: CASSLASGGATGELFF
CDR3nt: TGTGCCAGCAGCTTGGCTAGCGGGGGGGCCACCGGGGAGCTGTTTTTT
d_gene: TRBD2
abundance: .
j_gene: TRBJ2-2
v_gene: TRBV5-6

CDR3aa: CASSADHRVWNTEAFF
CDR3nt: TGTGCCAGCAGCGCGGATCACAGGGTGTGGAACACTGAAGCTTTCTTT
d_gene: .
abundance: few
j_gene: TRBJ1-1
v_gene: TRBV9

CDR3aa: CASSGSRGGVNTEAFF
CDR3nt: TGTGCCAGCAGCGGATCCCGAGGCGGGGTGAACACTGAAGCTTTCTTT
d_gene: .
abundance: .
j_gene: TRBJ1-1
v_gene: TRBV9

CDR3aa: CASTGVATQYF
CDR3nt: TGTGCCAGCACCGGGGTGGCGACCCAGTACTTC
d_gene: .
abundance: .
j_gene: TRBJ2-5
v_gene: TRBV6-5

CDR3aa: CASSNTGGGEQYF
CDR3nt: TGTGCCAGCAGTAATACAGGGGGAGGCGAGCAGTACTTC
d_gene: TRBD1
abundance: .
j_gene: TRBJ2-7
v_gene: TRBV25-1

CDR3aa: CASQQGEDTEAFF
CDR3nt: TGTGCCAGTCAACAGGGAGAAGACACTGAAGCTTTCTTT
d_gene: .
abundance: .
j_gene: TRBJ1-1
v_gene: TRBV6-4

CDR3aa: CASSLPPTSGGFF
CDR3nt: TGTGCCAGCAGCTTACCCCCAACTAGCGGGGGGTTCTTC
d_gene: TRBD2
abundance: .
j_gene: TRBJ2-1
v_gene: TRBV7-2

CDR3aa: CASSESGRNTEAFF
CDR3nt: TGTGCCAGCAGTGAGTCCGGTAGAAACACTGAAGCTTTCTTT
d_gene: .
abundance: .
j_gene: TRBJ1-1
v_gene: TRBV25-1

CDR3aa: CAWSPGQPETQYF
CDR3nt: TGTGCCTGGAGTCCTGGACAGCCAGAGACCCAGTACTTC
d_gene: .
abundance: .
j_gene: TRBJ2-5
v_gene: TRBV30

CDR3aa: CASSLDTSGGPEIYEQYF
CDR3nt: TGTGCCAGCAGCTTGGATACTAGCGGGGGACCCGAGATCTACGAGCAGTACTTC
d_gene: TRBD2
abundance: once
j_gene: TRBJ2-7
v_gene: TRBV5-6

CDR3aa: CASSLDATEETQYF
CDR3nt: TGCGCCAGCAGCTTGGATGCGACAGAAGAGACCCAGTACTTC
d_gene: .
abundance: .
j_gene: TRBJ2-5
v_gene: TRBV5-1

CDR3aa: CASTHGHNQPQHF
CDR3nt: TGTGCCAGCACCCATGGACACAATCAGCCCCAGCATTTT
d_gene: .
abundance: .
j_gene: TRBJ1-5
v_gene: TRBV7-2

CDR3aa: CASSQGTTAQETQYF
CDR3nt: TGCGCCAGCAGCCAAGGGACGACAGCTCAAGAGACCCAGTACTTC
d_gene: .
abundance: .
j_gene: TRBJ2-5
v_gene: TRBV4-3

CDR3aa: CASSQERITEAFF
CDR3nt: TGCGCCAGCAGCCAAGAGCGAATCACTGAAGCTTTCTTT
d_gene: .
abundance: .
j_gene: TRBJ1-1
v_gene: TRBV4-1

CDR3aa: CASFVQRGAQADTQYF
CDR3nt: TGTGCCAGCTTCGTCCAGCGGGGGGCCCAGGCAGATACGCAGTATTTT
d_gene: TRBD2
abundance: .
j_gene: TRBJ2-3
v_gene: TRBV19

CDR3aa: CASTPTSGGREQYF
CDR3nt: TGTGCCAGCACCCCGACTAGCGGGGGGCGGGAGCAGTACTTC
d_gene: TRBD2
abundance: .
j_gene: TRBJ2-5
v_gene: TRBV6-6

CDR3aa: CTLQGAGGELFF
CDR3nt: TGCACCCTACAGGGGGCGGGCGGGGAGCTGTTTTTT
d_gene: TRBD1
abundance: once
j_gene: TRBJ2-2
v_gene: TRBV29-1

CDR3aa: CASSQDPFRQTNTEAFF
CDR3nt: TGTGCCAGCAGCCAAGACCCATTTCGACAGACGAACACTGAAGCTTTCTTT
d_gene: .
abundance: .
j_gene: TRBJ1-1
v_gene: TRBV4-2

CDR3aa: CASSRVTGDPYEQYF
CDR3nt: TGTGCCAGCAGCCGAGTGACAGGGGACCCCTACGAGCAGTACTTC
d_gene: TRBD1
abundance: .
j_gene: TRBJ2-7
v_gene: TRBV7-2

CDR3aa: CASSWTVWGTDTQYF
CDR3nt: TGTGCCAGCAGCTGGACAGTTTGGGGCACAGATACGCAGTATTTT
d_gene: .
abundance: .
j_gene: TRBJ2-3
v_gene: TRBV5-8

CDR3aa: CSVEARYSSGYTF
CDR3nt: TGCAGCGTTGAAGCGCGCTATTCAAGTGGCTACACCTTC
d_gene: .
abundance: .
j_gene: TRBJ1-2
v_gene: TRBV29-1

CDR3aa: CASRTGDRSYGYTF
CDR3nt: TGTGCCAGCAGAACAGGGGACAGGAGCTATGGCTACACCTTC
d_gene: TRBD1
abundance: once
j_gene: TRBJ1-2
v_gene: TRBV6-6

CDR3aa: CASSYSTMNTEAFF
CDR3nt: TGTGCCAGCTCTTACAGCACCATGAACACTGAAGCTTTCTTT
d_gene: .
abundance: .
j_gene: TRBJ1-1
v_gene: TRBV25-1